This TCR beta chain emerged from a study of shared clonotypes between healthy human individuals. Only CD45RO-negative cells positively selected for CCR7 counted as naive CD8 cells, so terminally differentiated effector memory CD45RA+ cells were excluded. Using immunoSEQ multiplex PCR, the repertoire was profiled, and TCRdb retains in-frame clones only, with some absent. The repertoire holds around 2,000,000 clones, with 85% to 95% as singletons. Germline-derived CDR1 and CDR2 are GTSNPN and SVGIG (reference sequence). CDR3 length: 15 amino acids. Trimming took 2 bases from V and 3 from J, leaving 14 bases between them.

The source is a man younger than 35 in good health. This chain links TRBV30 with TRBJ2-1, with D hard to call. The sequenced sample was naive CD8+ T cells sorted from blood. DNA for the CDR3: TGTGCCTGGAGTAGTTCGGAGTCGGGCTACAATGAGCAGTTCTTC. Its protein is CAWSSSESGYNEQFF.